The source of this TCR beta chain is a study of T cell responses to AZD1222 COVID-19 vaccine. Notes on the study in general: Repertoire sampling was restricted to post-peak T cell response timepoints. Baseline seropositives among AZD1222 recipients totaled only six or seven. Dominant CD4 TCR responses targeted spike regions 160-218 and 743-854.

Second doses that came at about 4 or about 12 weeks were put together. With V trimmed by 1 base and J by 5 bases, 5 bases remained unmatched. This CDR3 spans 15 amino acids. Germline V CDR1 and CDR2: SEHNR, FQNEAQ (reference sequence). On this clone itself: The antigen is not known.

Data came from immunoSEQ multiplex PCR; TCRdb stores just in-frame clones and leaves some out. Of around 120,000 clones in the sample, about 90% are singletons; the top ten hold around 1.6%. The V call is TRBV7-9, the J call TRBJ2-1; 7 bases align to TRBD2. The receptor was derived from an adult who received the AZD1222 COVID-19 vaccine. Source: peripheral blood, taken 28 days after the second AZD1222 dose. The CDR3 sequence is CASSLVLAYHNEQFF. The CDR3 DNA sequence: TGTGCCAGCAGCTTAGTACTAGCGTACCACAATGAGCAGTTCTTC.